This T cell receptor beta chain came from a study of shared T cell receptors in the human thymus. Measured with immunoSEQ multiplex PCR; TCRdb has only the in-frame clones, and not every one. The table records hundreds of thousands of clones, more than 70% of them present only once. V shed 3 bases and J shed 4 bases, with 12 bases lying between them. In germline, CDR1 is LGHNA, CDR2 YSLEER. The CDR3 has 14 residues. The data were also submitted as part of a second study, on human thymus T cells. That work states: Resections that were taken during corrective heart surgery supplied the thymus tissue. Thymic and blood repertoires appeared to display a bias in their usage of V and J genes. Related research has reported that thymic repertoires overlap highly among unrelated individuals.

Sequenced input: thymocytes. The V call is TRBV4-3, the J call TRBJ1-1; weak D call: TRBD1 (5 bases). This sequence was found in a boy younger than two with a congenital heart defect. DNA of the CDR3: TGCGCCAGCAGCCACCGCTGGAGGGGCACTGAAGCTTTCTTT. Protein product: CASSHRWRGTEAFF.